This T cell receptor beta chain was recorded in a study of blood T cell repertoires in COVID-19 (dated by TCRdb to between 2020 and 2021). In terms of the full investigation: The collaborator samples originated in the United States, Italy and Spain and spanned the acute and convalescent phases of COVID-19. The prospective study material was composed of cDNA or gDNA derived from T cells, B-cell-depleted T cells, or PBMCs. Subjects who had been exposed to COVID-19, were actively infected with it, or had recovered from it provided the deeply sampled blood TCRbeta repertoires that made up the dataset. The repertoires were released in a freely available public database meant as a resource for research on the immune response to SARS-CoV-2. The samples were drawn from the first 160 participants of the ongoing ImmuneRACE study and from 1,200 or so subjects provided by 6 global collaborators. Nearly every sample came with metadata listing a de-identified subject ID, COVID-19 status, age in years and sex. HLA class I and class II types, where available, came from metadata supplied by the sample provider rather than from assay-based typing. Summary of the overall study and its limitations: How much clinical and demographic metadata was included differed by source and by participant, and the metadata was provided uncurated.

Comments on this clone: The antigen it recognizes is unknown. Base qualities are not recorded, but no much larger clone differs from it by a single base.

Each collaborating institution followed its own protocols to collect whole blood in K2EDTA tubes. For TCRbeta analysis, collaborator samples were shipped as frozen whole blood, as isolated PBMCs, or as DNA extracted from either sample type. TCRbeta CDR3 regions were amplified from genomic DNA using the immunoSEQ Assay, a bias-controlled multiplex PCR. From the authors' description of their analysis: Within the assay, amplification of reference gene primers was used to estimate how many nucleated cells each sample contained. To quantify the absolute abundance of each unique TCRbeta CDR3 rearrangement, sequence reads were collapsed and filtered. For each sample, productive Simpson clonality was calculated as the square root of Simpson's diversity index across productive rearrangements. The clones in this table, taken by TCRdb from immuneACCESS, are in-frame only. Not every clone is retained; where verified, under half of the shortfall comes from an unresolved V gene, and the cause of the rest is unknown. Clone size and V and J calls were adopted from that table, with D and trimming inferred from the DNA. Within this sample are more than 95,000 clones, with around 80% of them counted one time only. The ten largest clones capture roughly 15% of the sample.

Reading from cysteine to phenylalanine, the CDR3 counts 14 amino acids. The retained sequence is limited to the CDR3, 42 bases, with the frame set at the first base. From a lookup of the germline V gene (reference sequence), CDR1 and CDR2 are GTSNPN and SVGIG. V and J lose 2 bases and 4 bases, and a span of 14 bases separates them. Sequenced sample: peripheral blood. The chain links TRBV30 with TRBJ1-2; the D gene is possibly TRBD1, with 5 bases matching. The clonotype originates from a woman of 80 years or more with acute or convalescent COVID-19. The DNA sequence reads TGTGCCTGGAGTTTACCCTGGGGGGGCTATGGCTACACCTTC. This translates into CAWSLPWGGYGYTF.